The 17 T cell receptor beta chains below all came from one sample that was sequenced in a study of tissue T cells after allogeneic stem cell transplantation. Time point indicated: mouse harvest day 7 after allogeneic transplant. Mouse grafts combined 10^7 T-cell-depleted bone marrow cells with 10^6 splenic CD5+ T cells. Clones were read by immunoSEQ multiplex PCR, and TCRdb kept only the in-frame ones, dropping some. The sample has roughly 3,000 clones; 50% to 55% are singletons. The source material was spleen. The receptors derive from a female BALB/c mouse given C57BL/6 T cells with graft-versus-host disease after an allogeneic hematopoietic cell transplant.

Details on this clone: Gene and germline names: mouse. The read comes to an end 1 residue before the CDR3 does, leaving the germline J gene to fill in the end. J is TRBJ2-4 and V is TRBV13-1; D unclear. The CDR3 contains 12 residues. The germline V gene encodes CDR1 NSHNY and CDR2 SYGAGN. V dropped 0 bases and J dropped 2 bases, with 1 base sitting between them. CDR3 DNA, as far as it was read: TGTGCCAGCAGTGATGATCAAAACACCTTGTAC. It codes for CASSDDQNTLY. The full CDR3 protein reads CASSDDQNTLYF.

With regard to this clone: Gene names refer to mouse genes. The DNA ends 1 residue before the CDR3 does, and the rest of the CDR3 is filled in from the germline J gene. Different DNA sequences within this sample yield the same CDR3. The rearrangement links TRBV1 to TRBJ2-1, with TRBD1 as a possible D gene (5 bases). Trimming cost V 3 bases and J 0 bases, with 9 bases left between them. The CDR3 contains 15 residues. CDR1 and CDR2 from the germline V gene are NSQYPW and LRSPGD (reference sequence). The covered CDR3 bases are TGCACCTGCAGTGCGGACACCCTTAACTATGCTGAGCAGTTC. Its protein product is CTCSADTLNYAEQF. The whole CDR3 protein is CTCSADTLNYAEQFF.

About this clone: Gene names and germline refer to mouse. CDR3 bases read: TGCACCTGCAGTGCAGCCACAGGGGTGGAACAGTAC. Translation: CTCSAATGVEQY. The whole CDR3 is CTCSAATGVEQYF. The chain uses TRBV1 and TRBJ2-7, with 7 bases fitting TRBD1. The read is 1 residue too short to cover the CDR3 end, so that end is filled in from the germline J gene. Germline assignment: CDR1 NSQYPW and CDR2 LRSPGD (reference sequence). The CDR3 extends over 13 amino acids. J lost 7 bases, V lost 1 base, and 4 bases had no gene match. Full variable domain (outside the CDR3, taken from reference TRBV1 and TRBJ2-7): VTLLEQNPRWRLVPRGQAVNLRCILKNSQYPWMSWYQQDLQKQLQWLFTLRSPGDKEVKSLPGADYLATRVTDTELRLQVANMSQGRTLYCTCSAATGVEQYFGPGTRLTVL.

A word on this clone: The gene names given are mouse names. From the germline J gene comes the end of the CDR3, since the read stops 1 residue before it. The chain recombines TRBV3 with TRBJ2-7; 10 positions agree with TRBD2. The CDR3 has 14 residues. CDR1 and CDR2 from the germline V gene are SNHLY and FYNGKV (reference sequence). V shed 5 bases, J shed 3 bases, and the junction held 4 bases outside the gene matches. The CDR3 reads CASSPGLGYYEQYF. The sequenced part of the CDR3 DNA is TGTGCCAGCAGCCCGGGACTGGGGTACTATGAACAGTAC.

With regard to this clone: Here the gene names and germline are mouse. Coverage ceases 1 residue before the CDR3 finishes, and the germline J gene fills in the end. This chain connects TRBV3 to TRBJ2-5; TRBD2 aligns across 11 bases. The V gene end was trimmed by 5 bases and the J gene end by 4 bases; junction bases not matched to a gene: 2. The CDR3 runs 14 residues. Germline CDR1 reads SNHLY; CDR2 reads FYNGKV (reference sequence). The covered CDR3 bases are TGTGCCAGCAGCCCGGACTGGGGGGAAGACACCCAGTAC. It codes for CASSPDWGEDTQY. The whole CDR3 region reads CASSPDWGEDTQYF.

This clone was seen more than once but under ten times. Gene names are the mouse ones. The CDR3 bases that were read are TGCACCTGCAGTGTGGGACAGGAAAACACCTTGTAC. This encodes CTCSVGQENTLY. The full CDR3 reads CTCSVGQENTLYF. The chain links TRBV1 to TRBJ2-4, with 8 bases matching TRBD1. From the germline J gene comes the end of the CDR3, since the read stops 1 residue before it. CDR1 and CDR2 from the germline V gene are NSQYPW and LRSPGD (reference sequence). With 4 bases clipped from V and 4 bases from J, the junction kept 1 base outside the gene matches. The CDR3 contains 13 residues.

Comments on this clone: The gene symbols are mouse symbols. Read sequence stops 1 residue before the CDR3 end, and the germline J gene provides the missing end. The chain uses TRBV13-2 and TRBJ1-3; the D is unclear. Deletions cut 0 bases from V and 0 bases from J, with 4 bases between. The germline V gene encodes CDR1 NNHNN and CDR2 SYGAGS (reference sequence). The CDR3 totals 14 residues. The CDR3 bases that were read are TGTGCCAGCGGTGATGCCAGTTCTGGAAATACGCTCTAT. It yields the protein CASGDASSGNTLY. The whole CDR3 protein is CASGDASSGNTLYF.

For this clone: These gene names are mouse names. The read gets to within 1 residue of the CDR3 end, and the germline J gene fills in the rest. This rearrangement joins TRBV1 to TRBJ1-6; D may be TRBD1 (5 bases). TRBJ1-6 is reported as an ORF; its role is uncertain. V was cut by 0 bases and J by 7 bases, with 10 bases left in between. The CDR3 is 15 amino acids. The V gene's germline CDR1 is NSQYPW and CDR2 LRSPGD (reference sequence). The chain's CDR3 is CTCSADRGWNSPLYF. CDR3 bases read: TGCACCTGCAGTGCAGATCGGGGGTGGAATTCGCCCCTCTAC.

This clone was seen a few times. Gene names and germline match the mouse. The read gets to within 1 residue of the CDR3 end, and the germline J gene fills in the rest. The chain carries TRBV1 and TRBJ2-2; D is undetermined. V was clipped by 0 bases and J by 8 bases, with 4 bases between them. Germline V gene data show CDR1 as NSQYPW and CDR2 as LRSPGD (reference sequence). The CDR3 length is 12 residues. This CDR3 is CTCSAERGQLYF. The part of the CDR3 DNA that was read is TGCACCTGCAGTGCAGAAAGAGGGCAGCTCTAC.

This clone was seen more than once but under ten times. The genes are named according to mouse. The read terminates 1 residue ahead of where the CDR3 ends, so the germline J gene completes it. The V gene is TRBV29, the J gene TRBJ2-7; maybe TRBD1 (5 bases). Germline CDR1 MSHET, CDR2 SYDVDS. Trimming took 6 bases from V and 3 from J, leaving 12 bases between them. The CDR3 is 13 residues long. CDR3 DNA (partial): TGTGCTAGCAGCCAACGACAGATCTATGAACAGTAC. Translated, it gives CASSQRQIYEQY. In full, the CDR3 is CASSQRQIYEQYF. Variable domain in full (rest from reference TRBV29 and TRBJ2-7): DMKVTQMPRYLIKRMGENVLLECGQDMSHETMYWYRQDPGLGLQLIYISYDVDSNSEGDIPKGYRVSRKKREHFSLILDSAKTNQTSVYFCASSQRQIYEQYFGPGTRLTVL.

As for this clone: The gene names here belong to mouse. The sequence runs out 1 residue before the end of the CDR3; the remainder is reconstructed from the germline J gene. The chain uses TRBV12-2 and TRBJ2-1; TRBD2 matches 10 bases. The CDR3 has 13 residues. Unmatched junction bases numbered 2, after V lost 4 bases and J lost 6 bases. Germline V gives CDR1 SGHLS, CDR2 HYDKME. CDR3 bases read: TGTGCCAGCTCCAGGGACTGGGGTGCTGAGCAGTTC. Translation gives CASSRDWGAEQF. The whole CDR3 is CASSRDWGAEQFF. The whole variable domain, remainder taken from reference TRBV12-2 and TRBJ2-1, is NSGVVQSPRYIIKGKGERSILKCIPISGHLSVAWYQQTQGQELKFFIQHYDKMERDKGNLPSRFSVQQFDDYHSEMNMSALELEDSAVYFCASSRDWGAEQFFGPGTRLTVL.

A note on this clone: A far larger clone is just one base off, so this is likely a read error. Here the gene names and germline are mouse. The missing CDR3 end, 1 residue past where the read stops, is filled in from the germline J gene. This chain connects TRBV13-1 to TRBJ2-7; TRBD2 is a possible D gene (7 bases). The CDR3 covers 12 residues. V lost 5 bases and J lost 3, with 9 bases in between. Germline assignment: CDR1 NSHNY and CDR2 SYGAGN. CDR3: CASRGGFYEQYF. The covered CDR3 bases are TGTGCCAGCAGGGGGGGCTTCTATGAACAGTAC.

The sample holds one count of this clone. Germline and genes here are mouse. The CDR3 end is not reached by the read, which stops 1 residue before it; the germline J gene fills it in. This sequence joins TRBV5 and TRBJ2-1; D perhaps matches TRBD2 (6 bases). The CDR3 covers 16 residues. V shed 0 bases and J shed 4 bases, with 13 bases lying between them. CDR1 and CDR2 from the germline V gene are LGHNA and YNLKQL (reference sequence). The CDR3 bases that were read are TGTGCCAGCAGCCAAGATAGCCCGGGGGGATATGCTGAGCAGTTC. This gives the protein CASSQDSPGGYAEQF. The entire CDR3 protein is CASSQDSPGGYAEQFF.

Relative to its sample, this clone is large (0.1 to 1%). Mouse gene names and germline throughout. The read is 1 residue too short to cover the CDR3 end, so that end is filled in from the germline J gene. The V gene is TRBV16, the J gene TRBJ2-5, with D unresolved. The length of the CDR3 is 14 residues. Between the trimmed V and J ends, which lost 5 bases and 1 base, there was a span of 10 bases. Germline assignment: CDR1 SGHSA and CDR2 FRNQAP. The sequenced part of the CDR3 DNA is TGTGCAAGCAGCCTATGGGATTACCAAGACACCCAGTAC. This codes for CASSLWDYQDTQY. The CDR3, in full, reads CASSLWDYQDTQYF.

Comments on this clone: Gene names are the mouse ones. Coverage ceases 1 residue before the CDR3 finishes, and the germline J gene fills in the end. V and J are TRBV5 and TRBJ1-3, with D tentatively TRBD1 (6 bases). Looked up from germline, CDR1 is LGHNA and CDR2 is YNLKQL (reference sequence). V was pared by 0 bases and J by 3 bases, with 9 bases between. The CDR3 covers 15 residues. The DNA read from the CDR3 is TGTGCCAGCAGCCAAGATCCCAGGGGTGGAAATACGCTCTAT. It codes for CASSQDPRGGNTLY. The CDR3 in full is CASSQDPRGGNTLYF.

Only a few counts were recorded for this clone. Mouse names are used for the genes. The CDR3 goes on 1 residue after the read ends, and that part is filled in from the germline J gene. The rearrangement joins TRBV17 to TRBJ2-4, with D perhaps TRBD1 or TRBD2 (6 bases each). Germline V CDR1 and CDR2: MNHDT, YYDKIL. Trimming took 0 bases from V and 1 from J, leaving 11 bases between them. The CDR3 contains 16 residues. CDR3 bases read: TGTGCTAGCAGTAGAGATCGAAGGGGGGGTCAAAACACCTTGTAC. Its translation is CASSRDRRGGQNTLY. The whole CDR3 is CASSRDRRGGQNTLYF.

In this sample, this clone turned up a few times. Gene names are the mouse ones. Read coverage stops 1 residue before the CDR3 terminus; the germline J gene supplies the remainder. The chain joins TRBV3 to TRBJ1-3; the D is unclear. Germline values: CDR1 SNHLY, CDR2 FYNGKV (reference sequence). This CDR3 contains 15 residues. V gave up 5 bases and J gave up 0 bases, with 11 bases separating them. The DNA read from the CDR3 is TGTGCCAGCAGCCCTGGGCCCAATTCTGGAAATACGCTCTAT. Amino acid sequence: CASSPGPNSGNTLY. The whole CDR3 reads CASSPGPNSGNTLYF. The full variable domain, rest sourced from reference TRBV3 and TRBJ1-3, is GPKVLQIPSHQIIDMGQMVTLNCDPVSNHLYFYWYKQILGQQMEFLVNFYNGKVMEKSKLFKDQFSVERPDGSYFTLKIQPTALEDSAVYFCASSPGPNSGNTLYFGEGSRLIVV.